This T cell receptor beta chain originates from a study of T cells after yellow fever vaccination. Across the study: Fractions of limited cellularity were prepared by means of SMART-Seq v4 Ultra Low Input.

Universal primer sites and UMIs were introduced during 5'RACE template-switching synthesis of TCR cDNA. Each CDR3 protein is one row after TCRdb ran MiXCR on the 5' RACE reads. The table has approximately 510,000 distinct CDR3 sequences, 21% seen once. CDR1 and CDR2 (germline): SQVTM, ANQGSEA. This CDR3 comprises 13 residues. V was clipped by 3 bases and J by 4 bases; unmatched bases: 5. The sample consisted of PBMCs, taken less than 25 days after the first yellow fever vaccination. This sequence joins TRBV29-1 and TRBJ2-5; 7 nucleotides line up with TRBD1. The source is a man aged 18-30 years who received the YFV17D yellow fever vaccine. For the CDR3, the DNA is TGCAGCGTTGAGGAGGACAGGAGAGAGACCCAGTACTTC. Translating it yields CSVEEDRRETQYF.